The sequence of this TCR beta chain was determined in a study of blood T cell repertoires in COVID-19. V lost 5 bases to trimming and J lost 10 bases, with 20 bases between them. The CDR3 has 14 amino acids. Germline values: CDR1 SGHTA, CDR2 FQGNSA. The table came from immunoSEQ multiplex PCR; TCRdb's copy has only in-frame clones and leaves some out. The sample shows over 85,000 clones, less than 85% of them seen only once. The TCR was taken from an elderly man with acute or convalescent COVID-19. The sequencing input was peripheral blood. The chain carries TRBV7-2 and TRBJ1-1, with D perhaps TRBD1 (5 bases). The chain's CDR3 is CASSLKGSGVGAFF. CDR3 DNA sequence: TGTGCCAGCAGCCTGAAGGGGTCGGGGGTTGGAGCTTTCTTT.